These 22 T cell receptor beta chains came from one sample sequenced in a study of circulating and synovial CD4+ cells in juvenile arthritis. Profiling relied on immunoSEQ multiplex PCR, and the TCRdb table lists in-frame clones only, not all of them. The sample lists some 15,000 clones, about 90% occurring once. Sequencing was done on a sample of CD4+ T cells from blood. These receptors originate from a human donor with juvenile idiopathic arthritis.

The J gene is TRBJ2-3, the V gene TRBV7-6; 8 positions match TRBD1. Germline values: CDR1 SGHVS, CDR2 FNYEAQ. Trimming removed 5 bases from V and 6 bases from J; junction bases left unmatched: 4. This CDR3 is 13 amino acids long. In DNA form, the CDR3 reads TGTGCCAGCAGCACATGGACAGGGGATACGCAGTATTTT. Its translation is CASSTWTGDTQYF.

J is TRBJ2-5 and V is TRBV29-1; tentatively, D is TRBD2 (7 bases). The ends were cut back, 6 bases at V and 4 bases at J, with 15 bases in the middle. The CDR3 has 13 amino acids. Germline values: CDR1 SQVTM, CDR2 ANQGSEA. This CDR3 reads CSVLGGGSETQYF. DNA of the CDR3: TGCAGCGTCCTAGGGGGAGGGTCAGAGACCCAGTACTTC.

The rearrangement links TRBV28 to TRBJ2-7; D is unclear. CDR1 MDHEN and CDR2 SYDVKM come from the germline V gene. This CDR3 comprises 12 residues. V lost 2 bases and J lost 1, with 3 bases in between. CDR3 in DNA: TGTGCCAGCAGTTTACGGTCCTACGAGCAGTACTTC. Its translation: CASSLRSYEQYF.

The gene calls are TRBV11-2 and TRBJ2-3; D might be TRBD2 (6 bases). Per germline, CDR1 SGHAT and CDR2 FQNNGV. Deletions cut 3 bases from V and 2 bases from J, with 9 bases between. CDR3 length equals 14 residues. CDR3 nucleotide sequence: TGTGCCAGCAGCTTCGGACTATCCACAGATACGCAGTATTTT. This encodes CASSFGLSTDTQYF.

The chain links TRBV13 to TRBJ2-7; TRBD2 is a possible D gene (6 bases). In germline, CDR1 is PRHDT, CDR2 FYEKMQ (reference sequence). Between the trimmed V and J ends, which lost 5 bases and 9 bases, there was a span of 23 bases. CDR3 size: 15 residues. CDR3 nucleotide sequence: TGTGCCAGCAGCAACCGGGACTCGGCTATCGCGGGGCAGTACTTC. It encodes CASSNRDSAIAGQYF.

The chain couples TRBV14 to TRBJ1-6; D is perhaps TRBD1 (5 bases). The CDR3 contains 14 residues. Looked up from germline, CDR1 is SGHDN and CDR2 is FVKESK. V lost 1 base to trimming and J lost 15 bases, with 16 bases between them. Written as DNA, the CDR3 is TGTGCCAGCAGCCAAGCGCCGGGGAGGGGCTTCCTCCACTTT. It specifies CASSQAPGRGFLHF.

The chain joins TRBV7-2 to TRBJ1-4; TRBD1 agrees at 7 bases. The CDR3 has 15 residues. V was clipped by 4 bases and J by 10 bases; unmatched bases: 12. Germline loops: CDR1 SGHTA, CDR2 FQGNSA. CDR3 nucleotides: TGTGCCAGCAGCTGGAACAGGGGCAGTAGCGGAAAACTGTTTTTT. Translation: CASSWNRGSSGKLFF.

The V and J genes are TRBV11-1 and TRBJ2-2; 8 bases agree with TRBD2. The CDR3 is made up of 15 amino acids. Germline values: CDR1 SGHAT, CDR2 FQDESV (reference sequence). The V and J ends lost 4 bases and 4 bases, in that order; junction bases with no gene match: 5. The CDR3 here is CASSYGLAGTGELFF. CDR3 in DNA: TGTGCCAGCAGCTACGGACTAGCTGGCACCGGGGAGCTGTTTTTT.

Worth noting for this clone: A read error may produce the germline difference seen at one junction end. The V gene is TRBV6-4, the J gene TRBJ2-3, with D possibly being TRBD1 (6 bases). Germline assignment: CDR1 MRHNA and CDR2 SNTAGT. CDR3 length: 13 amino acids. The CDR3 spells CASRDSGQSTQYF. CDR3 nucleotide sequence: TGTGCCAGCAGAGACTCGGGACAATCTACGCAGTATTTT.

This chain links TRBV7-2 with TRBJ2-5, with D tentatively TRBD1 (5 bases). With 5 bases removed from V and 2 bases from J, the gap between germline ends came to 12 bases. The germline V gene encodes CDR1 SGHTA and CDR2 FQGNSA. The CDR3 has 14 amino acids. CDR3 bases: TGTGCCAGCAGCCGGAAACAGGATCAAGAGACCCAGTACTTC. Residues: CASSRKQDQETQYF. Variable domain in full (rest from reference TRBV7-2 and TRBJ2-5): GAGVSQSPSNKVTEKGKDVELRCDPISGHTALYWYRQSLGQGLEFLIYFQGNSAPDKSGLPSDRFSAERTGGSVSTLTIQRTQQEDSAVYLCASSRKQDQETQYFGPGTRLLVL.

The chain links TRBV6-1 to TRBJ1-1; tentative D call: TRBD1 (6 bases). The CDR3 totals 13 residues. The V end lost 2 bases, the J end lost 5 bases, and 9 bases lay between the germline ends. Germline values: CDR1 MNHNS, CDR2 SASEGT. CDR3 in amino acids: CASSEQGTTEAFF. The DNA of the CDR3 is TGTGCCAGCAGTGAACAGGGGACGACTGAAGCTTTCTTT.

In its sample, this clone was seen once. V usage is TRBV9 and J usage is TRBJ1-1; D unclear. V lost 0 bases and J lost 1, with 7 bases in between. Germline CDR1 reads SGDLS; CDR2 reads YYNGEE. The CDR3 length is 14 residues. The CDR3 loop reads CASSVGQRNTEAFF. CDR3 DNA sequence: TGTGCCAGCAGCGTAGGACAACGGAACACTGAAGCTTTCTTT.

The rearrangement joins TRBV7-2 to TRBJ2-5, with a possible D match to TRBD2 (5 bases). Deletions cut 4 bases from V and 2 bases from J, with 8 bases between. Looked up from germline, CDR1 is SGHTA and CDR2 is FQGNSA. The length of the CDR3 is 13 residues. CDR3 region: CASSSGGQETQYF. DNA for the CDR3: TGTGCCAGCAGCTCAGGCGGGCAAGAGACCCAGTACTTC.

The rearrangement links TRBV7-2 to TRBJ1-2; 8 bases align to TRBD1. The J segment lost 8 bases and the V segment lost 5 bases, leaving 7 bases of the junction unmatched. The CDR3 spans 13 residues. Germline CDR1 is SGHTA and CDR2 is FQGNSA. CDR3 region: CASSPTGGRGYTF. The CDR3 DNA reads as TGTGCCAGCAGCCCTACAGGGGGGCGGGGCTACACCTTC.

This clone has only one observation. The CDR3 spells CASSWRETNTGELFF. For the CDR3, the DNA is TGTGCCAGCAGCTGGCGGGAGACGAACACCGGGGAGCTGTTTTTT. The chain has TRBV7-8 and TRBJ2-2, with 7 bases that match TRBD2. V lost 4 bases to trimming and J lost 0 bases; unmatched junction nucleotides: 2. Germline loops: CDR1 SGHVS, CDR2 FQNEAQ. The CDR3 runs 15 residues.

V is TRBV7-2 and J is TRBJ2-1, with 12 bases aligning to TRBD1. Germline CDR1 is SGHTA and CDR2 is FQGNSA. The CDR3 loop spans 15 amino acids. V was clipped by 4 bases and J by 6 bases; unmatched bases: 4. Here the CDR3 reads CASSSGTGGPNEQFF. The CDR3 nucleotides read TGTGCCAGCAGCTCAGGGACAGGGGGCCCCAATGAGCAGTTCTTC.

This sequence joins TRBV2 and TRBJ1-3, with D tentatively TRBD1 (6 bases). Trimming shortened V by 6 bases and J by 2 bases, and 14 bases separated the two germline ends. The V gene's germline CDR1 is SNHLY and CDR2 FYNNEI. The CDR3 runs to 15 residues. In DNA, the CDR3 is TGTGCCAGCAGACTGACCGGGACACCTGGAAACACCATATATTTT. As protein: CASRLTGTPGNTIYF.

CDR3 residues: CASSPSTGADTQYF. CDR3 DNA: TGTGCCAGCAGCCCCTCGACAGGAGCGGATACGCAGTATTTT. The rearrangement uses TRBV7-8 and TRBJ2-3, with D perhaps TRBD1 (6 bases). V was trimmed by 5 bases and J by 6 bases, leaving 15 bases between them. The CDR3 consists of 14 residues. Germline V gene lookup returns CDR1 SGHVS and CDR2 FQNEAQ.

The rearrangement links TRBV18 to TRBJ2-1; perhaps TRBD2 as D (5 bases). The germline V gene encodes CDR1 KGHSH and CDR2 LQKENI. The CDR3 spans 14 residues. Trimming stripped 3 bases from V and 12 bases from J, with 18 bases between. The CDR3 is CASSPLGSSLGQFF. The DNA of the CDR3 is TGTGCCAGCTCACCTTTAGGGAGTAGCTTAGGGCAGTTCTTC.

The chain recombines TRBV29-1 with TRBJ2-7; D unresolved. This CDR3 region has 13 residues. V dropped 4 bases and J dropped 3 bases, with 13 bases sitting between them. Germline-derived CDR1 and CDR2 are SQVTM and ANQGSEA. CDR3 amino acids: CSVGLRMGYEQYF. As DNA, the CDR3 is TGCAGCGTTGGACTCCGGATGGGCTACGAGCAGTACTTC.

The gene calls are TRBV6-1 and TRBJ2-7; D may be TRBD1 (6 bases). The CDR3 is 12 amino acids. V was pared by 2 bases and J by 6 bases, with 8 bases between. Germline-derived CDR1 and CDR2 are MNHNS and SASEGT. The DNA of the CDR3 is TGTGCCAGCAGTGAATTCAGGGGCGAGCAGTACTTC. This translates into CASSEFRGEQYF.

This chain links TRBV10-3 with TRBJ2-3; 13 bases line up with TRBD2. Per the germline V gene, CDR1 is ENHRY and CDR2 is SYGVKD. The junction had 2 bases not matched to a gene; V was cut back by 9 bases and J by 2 bases. This CDR3 has 14 amino acids. CDR3 bases: TGTGCCATTGGGACTAGCGGGGTCACAGATACGCAGTATTTT. Protein sequence: CAIGTSGVTDTQYF.